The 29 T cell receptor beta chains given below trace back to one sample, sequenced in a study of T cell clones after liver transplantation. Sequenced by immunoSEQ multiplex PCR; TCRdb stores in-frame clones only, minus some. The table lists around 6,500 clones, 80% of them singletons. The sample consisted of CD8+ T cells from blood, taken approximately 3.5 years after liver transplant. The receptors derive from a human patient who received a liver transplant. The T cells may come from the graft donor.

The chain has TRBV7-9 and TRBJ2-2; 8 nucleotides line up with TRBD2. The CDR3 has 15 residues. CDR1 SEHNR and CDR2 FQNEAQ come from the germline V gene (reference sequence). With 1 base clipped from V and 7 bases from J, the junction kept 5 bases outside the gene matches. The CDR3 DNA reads TGTGCCAGCAGCTTAGGAGCGGGAGTTGGCGGGGAGCTGTTTTTT. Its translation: CASSLGAGVGGELFF.

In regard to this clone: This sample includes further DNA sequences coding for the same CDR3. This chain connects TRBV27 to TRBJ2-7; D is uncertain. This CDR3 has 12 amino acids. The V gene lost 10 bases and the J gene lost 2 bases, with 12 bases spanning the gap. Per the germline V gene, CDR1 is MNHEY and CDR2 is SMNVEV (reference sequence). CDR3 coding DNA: TGTGCCACTCTCGGAAGGGCCTACGAGCAGTACTTC. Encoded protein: CATLGRAYEQYF.

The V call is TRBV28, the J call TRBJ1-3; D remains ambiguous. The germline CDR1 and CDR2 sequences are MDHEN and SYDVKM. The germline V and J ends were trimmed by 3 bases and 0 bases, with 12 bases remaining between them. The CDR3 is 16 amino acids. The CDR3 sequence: CASSFPIGTSGNTIYF. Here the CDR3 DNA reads TGTGCCAGCAGTTTCCCGATCGGCACCTCTGGAAACACCATATATTTT.

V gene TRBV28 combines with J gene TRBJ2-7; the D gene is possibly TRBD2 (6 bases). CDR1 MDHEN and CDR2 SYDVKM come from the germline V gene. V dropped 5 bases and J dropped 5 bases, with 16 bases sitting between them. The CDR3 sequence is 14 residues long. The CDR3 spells CASSPEEGRDEQYF. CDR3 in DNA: TGTGCCAGCAGTCCCGAGGAGGGCCGGGACGAGCAGTACTTC.

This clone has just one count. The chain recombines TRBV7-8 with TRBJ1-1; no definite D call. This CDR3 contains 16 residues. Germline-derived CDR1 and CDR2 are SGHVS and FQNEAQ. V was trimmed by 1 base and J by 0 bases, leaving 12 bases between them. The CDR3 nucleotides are TGTGCCAGCAGCTTAGTTTCGGTACTCATGAACACTGAAGCTTTCTTT. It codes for CASSLVSVLMNTEAFF.

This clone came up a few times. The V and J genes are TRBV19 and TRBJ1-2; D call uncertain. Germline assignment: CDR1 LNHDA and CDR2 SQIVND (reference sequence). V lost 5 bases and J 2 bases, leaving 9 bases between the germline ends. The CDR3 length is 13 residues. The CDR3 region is CASSDPPNYGYTF. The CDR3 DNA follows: TGTGCCAGTAGTGATCCGCCAAACTATGGCTACACCTTC.

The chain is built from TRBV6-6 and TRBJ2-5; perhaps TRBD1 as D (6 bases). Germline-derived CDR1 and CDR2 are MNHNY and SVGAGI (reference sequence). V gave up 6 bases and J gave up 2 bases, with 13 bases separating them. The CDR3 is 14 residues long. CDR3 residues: CASSLTGLQETQYF. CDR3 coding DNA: TGTGCCAGCAGCCTGACAGGCTTACAAGAGACCCAGTACTTC.

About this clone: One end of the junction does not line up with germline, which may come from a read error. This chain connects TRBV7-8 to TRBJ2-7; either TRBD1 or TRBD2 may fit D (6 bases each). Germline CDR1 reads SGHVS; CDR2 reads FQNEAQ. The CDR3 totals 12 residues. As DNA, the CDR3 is TGTGCCAGCAGCTTAGGTCCACTAGCAGGGGATTTC. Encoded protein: CASSLGPLAGDF.

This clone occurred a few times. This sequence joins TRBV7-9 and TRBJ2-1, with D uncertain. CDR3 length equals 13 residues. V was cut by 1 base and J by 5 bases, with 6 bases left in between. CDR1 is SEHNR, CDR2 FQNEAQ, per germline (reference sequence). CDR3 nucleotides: TGTGCCAGCAGCTTAGAAGGGAACAATGAGCAGTTCTTC. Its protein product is CASSLEGNNEQFF.

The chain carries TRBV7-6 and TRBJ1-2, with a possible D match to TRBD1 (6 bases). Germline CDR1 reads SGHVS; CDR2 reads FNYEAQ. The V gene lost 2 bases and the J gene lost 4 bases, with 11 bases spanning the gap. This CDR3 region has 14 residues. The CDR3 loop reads CASSLQGFGYGYTF. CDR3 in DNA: TGTGCCAGCAGCTTACAGGGGTTTGGCTATGGCTACACCTTC.

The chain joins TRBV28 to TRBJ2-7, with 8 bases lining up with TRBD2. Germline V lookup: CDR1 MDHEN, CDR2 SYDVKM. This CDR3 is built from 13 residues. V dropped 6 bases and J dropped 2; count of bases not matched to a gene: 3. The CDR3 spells CASRLAVPYEQYF. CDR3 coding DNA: TGTGCCAGCAGACTAGCGGTCCCCTACGAGCAGTACTTC.

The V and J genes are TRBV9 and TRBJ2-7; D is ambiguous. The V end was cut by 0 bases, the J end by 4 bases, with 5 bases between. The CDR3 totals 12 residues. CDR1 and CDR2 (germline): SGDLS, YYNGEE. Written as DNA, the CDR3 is TGTGCCAGCAGCGTAGACGGGTACGAGCAGTACTTC. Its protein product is CASSVDGYEQYF. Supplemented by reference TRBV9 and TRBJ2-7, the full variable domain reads DSGVTQTPKHLITATGQRVTLRCSPRSGDLSVYWYQQSLDQGLQFLIQYYNGEERAKGNILERFSAQQFPDLHSELNLSSLELGDSALYFCASSVDGYEQYFGPGTRLTVT.

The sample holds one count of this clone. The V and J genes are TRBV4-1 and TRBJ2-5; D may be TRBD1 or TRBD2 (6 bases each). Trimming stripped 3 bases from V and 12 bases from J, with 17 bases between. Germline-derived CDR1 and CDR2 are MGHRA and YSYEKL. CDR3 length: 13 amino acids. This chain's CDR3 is CASSHTSGDFEYF. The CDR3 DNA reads TGCGCCAGCAGCCACACATCAGGGGACTTCGAGTACTTC.

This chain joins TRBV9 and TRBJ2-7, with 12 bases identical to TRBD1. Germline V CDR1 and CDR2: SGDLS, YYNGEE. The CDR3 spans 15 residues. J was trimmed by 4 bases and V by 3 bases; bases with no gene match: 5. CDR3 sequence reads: CASSAGTGGGYEQYF. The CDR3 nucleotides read TGTGCCAGCAGCGCCGGGACAGGGGGCGGGTACGAGCAGTACTTC.

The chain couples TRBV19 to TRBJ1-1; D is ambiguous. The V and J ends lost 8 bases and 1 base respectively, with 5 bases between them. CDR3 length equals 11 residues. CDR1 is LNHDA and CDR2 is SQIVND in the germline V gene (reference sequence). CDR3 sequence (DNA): TGTGCCAGTGCAAGGAACACTGAAGCTTTCTTT. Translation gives CASARNTEAFF.

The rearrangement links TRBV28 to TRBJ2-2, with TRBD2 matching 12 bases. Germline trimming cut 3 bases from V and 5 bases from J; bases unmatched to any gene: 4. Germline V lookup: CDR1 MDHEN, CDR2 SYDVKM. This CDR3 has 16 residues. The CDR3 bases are TGTGCCAGCAGTTTCTTACTAGCGGGAGGTACCGGGGAGCTGTTTTTT. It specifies CASSFLLAGGTGELFF. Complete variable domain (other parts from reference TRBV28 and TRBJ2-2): DVKVTQSSRYLVKRTGEKVFLECVQDMDHENMFWYRQDPGLGLRLIYFSYDVKMKEKGDIPEGYSVSREKKERFSLILESASTNQTSMYLCASSFLLAGGTGELFFGEGSRLTVL.

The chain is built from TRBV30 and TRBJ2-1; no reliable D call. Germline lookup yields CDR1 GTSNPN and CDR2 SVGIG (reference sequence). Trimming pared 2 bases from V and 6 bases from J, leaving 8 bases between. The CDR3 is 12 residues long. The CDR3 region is CAWSLNSNEQFF. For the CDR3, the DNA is TGTGCCTGGAGTCTTAATAGCAATGAGCAGTTCTTC.

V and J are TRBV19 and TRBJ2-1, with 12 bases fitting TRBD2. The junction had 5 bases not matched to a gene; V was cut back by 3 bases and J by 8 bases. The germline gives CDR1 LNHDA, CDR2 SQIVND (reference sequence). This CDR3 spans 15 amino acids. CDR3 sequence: CASSMTSGSRYEQFF. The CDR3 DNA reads TGTGCCAGTAGTATGACTAGCGGGAGTCGGTATGAGCAGTTCTTC.

The chain's CDR3 is CASSMDLAYNEQFF. The DNA for the CDR3 is TGTGCCAGTAGTATGGATCTAGCATACAATGAGCAGTTCTTC. The chain carries TRBV19 and TRBJ2-1, with D perhaps matching TRBD2 (5 bases). Trimming cost V 3 bases and J 4 bases, with 10 bases left between them. Germline V lookup: CDR1 LNHDA, CDR2 SQIVND (reference sequence). This CDR3 has 14 amino acids.

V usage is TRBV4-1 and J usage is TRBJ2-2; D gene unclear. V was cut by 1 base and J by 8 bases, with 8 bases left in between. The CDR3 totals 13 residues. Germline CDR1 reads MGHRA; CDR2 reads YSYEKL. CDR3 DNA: TGCGCCAGCAGCCAAGCCATTTTAGGGGAGCTGTTTTTT. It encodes CASSQAILGELFF.

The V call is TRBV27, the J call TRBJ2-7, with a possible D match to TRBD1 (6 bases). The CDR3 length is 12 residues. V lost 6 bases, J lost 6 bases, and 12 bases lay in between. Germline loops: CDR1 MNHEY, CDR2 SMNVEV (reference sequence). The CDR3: CASRTWGPEQYF. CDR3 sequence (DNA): TGTGCCAGCAGGACCTGGGGGCCCGAGCAGTACTTC.

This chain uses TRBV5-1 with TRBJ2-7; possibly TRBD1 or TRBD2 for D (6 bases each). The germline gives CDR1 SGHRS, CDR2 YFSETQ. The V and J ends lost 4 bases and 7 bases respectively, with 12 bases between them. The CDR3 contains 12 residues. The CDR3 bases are TGCGCCAGCAGCCCGGGGGCGCGGGAGCAGTACTTC. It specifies CASSPGAREQYF.

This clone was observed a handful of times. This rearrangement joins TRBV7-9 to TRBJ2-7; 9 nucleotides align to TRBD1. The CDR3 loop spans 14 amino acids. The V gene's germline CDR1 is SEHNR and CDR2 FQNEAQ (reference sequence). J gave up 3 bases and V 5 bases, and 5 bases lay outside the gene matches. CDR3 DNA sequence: TGTGCCAGCAGCCCCGGGACAGGGTTCTACGAGCAGTACTTC. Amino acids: CASSPGTGFYEQYF.

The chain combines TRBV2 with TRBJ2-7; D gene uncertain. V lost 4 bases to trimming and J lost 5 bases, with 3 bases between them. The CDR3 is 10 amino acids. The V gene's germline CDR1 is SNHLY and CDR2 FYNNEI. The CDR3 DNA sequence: TGTGCCAGCAGTGGACACGAGCAGTACTTC. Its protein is CASSGHEQYF.

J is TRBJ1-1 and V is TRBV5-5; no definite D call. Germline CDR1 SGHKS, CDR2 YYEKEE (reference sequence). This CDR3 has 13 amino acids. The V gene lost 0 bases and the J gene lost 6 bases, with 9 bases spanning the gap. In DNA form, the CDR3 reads TGTGCCAGCAGCTTGGGAATGGGCCCTGAAGCTTTCTTT. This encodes CASSLGMGPEAFF.

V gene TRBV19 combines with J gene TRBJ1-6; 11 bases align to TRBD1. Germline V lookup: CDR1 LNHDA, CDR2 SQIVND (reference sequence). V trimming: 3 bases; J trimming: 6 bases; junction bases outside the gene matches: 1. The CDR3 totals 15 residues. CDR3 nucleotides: TGTGCCAGTAGTATCGGGACAGGGGGTAATTCACCCCTCCACTTT. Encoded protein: CASSIGTGGNSPLHF.

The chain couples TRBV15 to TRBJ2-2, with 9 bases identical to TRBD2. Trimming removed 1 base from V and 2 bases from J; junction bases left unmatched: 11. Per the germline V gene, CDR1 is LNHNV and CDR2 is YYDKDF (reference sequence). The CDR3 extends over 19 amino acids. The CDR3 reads CATSRASRRTSENTGELFF. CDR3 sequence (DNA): TGTGCCACCAGCAGAGCCTCCCGTCGGACTAGCGAAAACACCGGGGAGCTGTTTTTT.

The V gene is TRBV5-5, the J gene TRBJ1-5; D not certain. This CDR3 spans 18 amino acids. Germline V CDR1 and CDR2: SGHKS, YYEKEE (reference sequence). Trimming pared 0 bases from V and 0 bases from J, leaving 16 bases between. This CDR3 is CASSLDMAEVYSNQPQHF. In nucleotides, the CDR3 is TGTGCCAGCAGCTTGGATATGGCCGAAGTTTATAGCAATCAGCCCCAGCATTTT.

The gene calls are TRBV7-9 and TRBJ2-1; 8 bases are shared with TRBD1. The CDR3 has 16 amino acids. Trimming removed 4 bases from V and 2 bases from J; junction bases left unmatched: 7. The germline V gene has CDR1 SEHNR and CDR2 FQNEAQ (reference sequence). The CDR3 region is CASSSMDRAAYNEQFF. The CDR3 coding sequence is TGTGCCAGCAGCTCCATGGACAGGGCAGCCTACAATGAGCAGTTCTTC.